These 21 T cell receptor beta chains came from one sample sequenced in a study of regulatory T cells in long-lasting Graves disease. TCR beta libraries were built with iRepertoire HTBI primers and Arm-PCR of CDR3 regions. MiXCR was run by TCRdb on the multiplex PCR reads, yielding one entry per CDR3 protein. The table has some 500,000 distinct CDR3 sequences, roughly 13% seen once. Documented time point: newly diagnosed GD, antithyroid drugs for less than 3 months. There was RNA extracted from PBMCs, and the TCR library was made from it. This sample also appeared in a second study, on T cells in Graves' hyperthyroidism and ophthalmopathy.

The sequences come from peripheral blood mononuclear cells (PBMCs), collected at new diagnosis, from a patient treated with antithyroid drugs. These receptor sequences come from a man aged 25 to 45 with Graves disease.

The gene calls are TRBV7-2 and TRBJ2-7; D may be TRBD1 (6 bases). This CDR3 has 13 amino acids. CDR1 is SGHTA, CDR2 FQGNSA, per germline. V dropped 3 bases and J dropped 5 bases, with 11 bases sitting between them. CDR3 amino acids: CASSLGASNEQYF. For the CDR3, the DNA is TGTGCCAGCAGCTTGGGGGCTAGTAACGAGCAGTACTTC.

At least ten counts were recorded for this clonotype. Compared with germline, one end of the junction differs, possibly owing to a read error. DNA of the CDR3: TGTGCCAGCAGTTTAGGCGGGGGAAGTTATGAGCAGTACTTC. Translating gives CASSLGGGSYEQYF. The V gene is TRBV5-1, the J gene TRBJ2-7; 7 bases agree with TRBD2. This CDR3 is built from 14 residues. Germline CDR1 is SGHRS and CDR2 is YFSETQ.

In this sample, this clonotype turned up many times. The chain recombines TRBV6-9 with TRBJ1-1; D remains unclear. The CDR3 consists of 16 residues. Between the trimmed V and J ends, which lost 4 bases and 6 bases, there was a span of 21 bases. Per germline, CDR1 MNHGY and CDR2 SVAAGI. The CDR3 region is CASSSALLDAGSEAFF. CDR3 nucleotide sequence: TGTGCCAGCAGTTCCGCCCTTTTGGACGCCGGGTCTGAAGCTTTCTTT.

A few counts support this clonotype. This chain joins TRBV20-1 and TRBJ2-5, with 7 bases identical to TRBD1. CDR3 length equals 14 residues. Germline-derived CDR1 and CDR2 are DFQATT and SNEGSKA (reference sequence). J gave up 2 bases and V 5 bases, and 8 bases lay outside the gene matches. CDR3 nucleotides: TGCAGTGCTCCGATACCGGGACAGCAAGAGACCCAGTACTTC. Translating gives CSAPIPGQQETQYF.

This clonotype was counted ten times or more. V and J are TRBV5-1 and TRBJ2-2; 7 nucleotides agree with TRBD1. The CDR3 runs to 15 residues. The V gene end was trimmed by 3 bases and the J gene end by 4 bases; junction bases not matched to a gene: 6. Germline CDR1 is SGHRS and CDR2 is YFSETQ. CDR3 protein: CASSSDRSGTGELFF. The CDR3 nucleotides are TGCGCCAGCAGCTCGGACAGGTCCGGCACCGGGGAGCTGTTTTTT.

In this sample, this clonotype turned up many times. The rearrangement uses TRBV11-3 and TRBJ2-3; D is perhaps TRBD1 (6 bases). The germline V and J ends were trimmed by 4 bases and 2 bases, with 13 bases remaining between them. Germline CDR1 and CDR2: SGHNT and YENEEA. The CDR3 extends over 15 amino acids. CDR3 nucleotides: TGTGCCAGCAGCTCCGGGACAATTAACACAGATACGCAGTATTTT. Translated: CASSSGTINTDTQYF.

This chain uses TRBV30 with TRBJ2-7; tentatively, D is TRBD1 (6 bases). Per germline, CDR1 GTSNPN and CDR2 SVGIG (reference sequence). This CDR3 contains 15 residues. The ends were cut back, 0 bases at V and 3 bases at J, with 15 bases in the middle. The CDR3 DNA reads as TGTGCCTGGAGTGTGTTAGGGGGACACCTCTACGAGCAGTACTTC. Translation gives CAWSVLGGHLYEQYF.

The table lists this clonotype with many counts. This chain links TRBV11-2 with TRBJ2-2; 7 nucleotides agree with TRBD2. Germline CDR1 and CDR2: SGHAT and FQNNGV. This CDR3 region has 15 residues. With V trimmed by 0 bases and J by 5 bases, 3 bases remained unmatched. CDR3 sequence reads: CASSLELALTGELFF. CDR3 nucleotides: TGTGCCAGCAGCTTAGAACTAGCGCTAACCGGGGAGCTGTTTTTT.

This clonotype was observed many times. The rearrangement uses TRBV11-2 and TRBJ2-1; the D gene is possibly TRBD2 (6 bases). Looked up from germline, CDR1 is SGHAT and CDR2 is FQNNGV. Trimming took 1 base from V and 2 from J, leaving 12 bases between them. The CDR3 length is 16 residues. The CDR3 loop is CASSLGVGGAYNEQFF. The CDR3 region has the DNA TGTGCCAGCAGCTTAGGGGTCGGCGGGGCCTACAATGAGCAGTTCTTC.

This clonotype was observed at least ten times. This rearrangement joins TRBV27 to TRBJ2-7; TRBD1 matches at 8 bases. Germline V gene sequence: CDR1 MNHEY, CDR2 SMNVEV (reference sequence). The ends lost 6 bases at V and 8 bases at J; junction bases unmatched: 12. The CDR3 is 14 amino acids. Here the CDR3 DNA reads TGTGCCAGCAGCCTTCGACAGGGGAACCTACAGCAGTACTTC. Its protein product is CASSLRQGNLQQYF.

This clonotype is a singleton in its sample. The chain carries TRBV19 and TRBJ2-7; D gene unclear. Germline V gives CDR1 LNHDA, CDR2 SQIVND (reference sequence). V was clipped by 3 bases and J by 1 base, with 10 bases between them. This CDR3 comprises 14 residues. Written as DNA, the CDR3 is TGTGCCAGTAGTATCGGCCTGGGGTCCTACGAGCAGTACTTC. Translation: CASSIGLGSYEQYF.

As to this clonotype: Since a much larger clone is just one base distant, this may be a read error. The chain joins TRBV7-7 to TRBJ2-2; D is unclear. Looked up from germline, CDR1 is SSHAT and CDR2 is FNYEAQ (reference sequence). Trimming stripped 5 bases from V and 3 bases from J, with 4 bases between. The CDR3 has 12 amino acids. The CDR3 region has the DNA TGTGCCAGCAGCCCCGACACCGGGGAGCTGTTTTTT. Protein product: CASSPDTGELFF.

The sample holds many counts of this clonotype. The V call is TRBV7-9, the J call TRBJ2-2; no firm D call. The CDR3 runs to 14 residues. The V gene lost 3 bases and the J gene lost 4 bases, with 9 bases spanning the gap. Germline V gives CDR1 SEHNR, CDR2 FQNEAQ (reference sequence). The CDR3 bases are TGTGCCAGCAGCTTCTCCGCGGTCACCGGGGAGCTGTTTTTT. Its translation: CASSFSAVTGELFF.

Details on this clonotype: A much larger clone lies one base from this, so it may be a read error. This sequence joins TRBV7-9 and TRBJ2-7; 8 nucleotides agree with TRBD2. Germline assignment: CDR1 SEHNR and CDR2 FQNEAQ (reference sequence). This CDR3 region has 14 residues. The CDR3 bases are TGTGCCAGCAGCGTACGGAGCGGGGGCTACGAGCAGCACTTC. Residues: CASSVRSGGYEQHF.

This clonotype showed up just a few times. The chain uses TRBV19 and TRBJ2-7; the match to TRBD1 covers 8 bases. The germline V gene encodes CDR1 LNHDA and CDR2 SQIVND (reference sequence). This CDR3 region has 14 residues. The junction had 16 bases not matched to a gene; V was cut back by 11 bases and J by 7 bases. The CDR3 region is CASSTGTGRWEQYF. The CDR3 DNA follows: TGTGCCTCTTCCACCGGGACAGGTCGATGGGAGCAGTACTTC.

This clonotype showed up many times. The chain joins TRBV11-2 to TRBJ2-5; 16 positions match TRBD2. After removal of 4 bases from V and 1 base from J, the junction contained 6 bases not matched to a gene. CDR1 is SGHAT and CDR2 is FQNNGV in the germline V gene. This CDR3 has 18 residues. CDR3 nucleotide sequence: TGTGCCAGCAGCTGGGGACTAGCGGGAGGGTTAATCCAAGAGACCCAGTACTTC. It encodes CASSWGLAGGLIQETQYF.

The sample holds many counts of this clonotype. The chain uses TRBV7-6 and TRBJ2-5, with 7 bases fitting TRBD2. This CDR3 comprises 15 residues. Germline lookup yields CDR1 SGHVS and CDR2 FNYEAQ. V was clipped by 5 bases and J by 4 bases; unmatched bases: 10. The CDR3 protein is CASSPYGGGGETQYF. CDR3 in DNA: TGTGCCAGCAGCCCCTACGGCGGGGGAGGAGAGACCCAGTACTTC.

The CDR3 region is CASSQPTSGVYEQYF. The DNA for the CDR3 is TGCGCCAGCAGCCAGCCGACTAGCGGAGTATACGAGCAGTACTTC. The chain recombines TRBV4-1 with TRBJ2-7; 9 nucleotides match TRBD2. CDR1 is MGHRA, CDR2 YSYEKL, per germline. The CDR3 has 15 amino acids. V lost 3 bases to trimming and J lost 4 bases; unmatched junction nucleotides: 7.

The table lists this clonotype with a few counts. V usage is TRBV20-1 and J usage is TRBJ2-2; a weak D match, TRBD2 (6 bases). This CDR3 spans 15 amino acids. The germline gives CDR1 DFQATT, CDR2 SNEGSKA (reference sequence). Deletions cut 6 bases from V and 6 bases from J, with 20 bases between. The DNA of the CDR3 is TGCAGTGCCCTACCCGGGGGAAGTAGGGCCGGGGAGCTGTTTTTT. Protein product: CSALPGGSRAGELFF.

This clonotype was found many times. This chain uses TRBV27 with TRBJ1-1; D is perhaps TRBD1 (5 bases). V was trimmed by 6 bases and J by 1 base, leaving 15 bases between them. Germline V gene sequence: CDR1 MNHEY, CDR2 SMNVEV (reference sequence). CDR3 length: 15 amino acids. CDR3 residues: CASSPAGGWNTEAFF. Here the CDR3 DNA reads TGTGCCAGCAGCCCAGCGGGGGGTTGGAACACTGAAGCTTTCTTT.

This clonotype was counted between two and nine times. V is TRBV12-3 or TRBV12-4 and J is TRBJ2-6; tentatively, D is TRBD2 (5 bases). Trimming left V 2 bases short and J 5 bases short, with 16 bases between. The CDR3 runs 17 residues. CDR3: CASSLKTLEARANVLTF. CDR3 DNA: TGTGCCAGCAGTTTAAAGACATTGGAGGCACGGGCCAACGTCCTGACTTTC.